This T cell receptor beta chain was captured by sequencing in a study of OX40 agonist ivuxolimab in advanced cancers. Notes on the study in general: Relative to CD4+, CD8+ T cells held more expanded clones on average.

Sequencing was performed with immunoSEQ multiplex PCR; in TCRdb, only in-frame clones are kept and a portion is missing. The sample comprises under 50,000 clones, roughly 80% of which are singletons, and approximately 13% rests with the top ten. The CDR3 is 12 residues long. In germline, CDR1 is SGHTA, CDR2 FQGNSA. After removal of 5 bases from V and 9 bases from J, the junction contained 6 bases not matched to a gene. A note on this clone: Its antigen is not identified.

The receptor was derived from an adult with an advanced solid tumor such as melanoma, head and neck, liver or kidney cancer. This chain links TRBV7-2 with TRBJ1-1, with 7 bases that match TRBD1. Sequencing used CD4+ or CD8+ T cells sorted from blood, obtained in a trial of the OX40 agonist ivuxolimab. The chain's CDR3 is CASSPPGQKAFF. The CDR3 DNA follows: TGTGCCAGCAGCCCGCCGGGACAGAAAGCTTTCTTT.